This TCR beta chain was sequenced during a study of blood T cell repertoires in COVID-19. Background on the study: PBMCs, B-cell-depleted T cells, or T cells provided the cDNA or gDNA that made up the material.

Germline-derived CDR1 and CDR2 are LGHDT and YNNKEL (reference sequence). Trimming left V 6 bases short and J 2 bases short, with 22 bases between. This CDR3 comprises 17 residues. Cohort assignment relied on participant-reported clinical history. Methods used by the authors: Estimation of nucleated cell counts was performed using reference gene primer amplification. Some clones are missing from TCRdb's copy, which holds only in-frame ones; the method was immunoSEQ multiplex PCR. The DNA was the basis for D and trimming; V, J and clone size are from that table. The sample holds 120,000 to 150,000 clones, roughly 84% seen once.

The chain recombines TRBV3-1 (or the pseudogene TRBV3-2) with TRBJ1-2, with D unclear. The specimen was PBMCs or T cells enriched from blood (not recorded which). This receptor was taken from a woman aged 50 to 60 who had been exposed to COVID-19. In DNA form, the CDR3 reads TGTGCCAGCAGGCCATGGGCCAGCCTTTCGGCGAACTATGGCTACACCTTC. Amino acids: CASRPWASLSANYGYTF.